The 22 T cell receptor beta chains reported below all come from one sample, sequenced in a study of cytomegalovirus exposure and HLA in healthy donors. The PCR was carried out with 60 Vbeta primers and 13 Jbeta primers. Sequencing used immunoSEQ multiplex PCR; TCRdb keeps in-frame clones, though not all of them. Of tens of thousands of clones listed, about 81% are singletons. The sequencing input was PBMCs. The source is a man between 18 and 35 years old in good health and CMV-seronegative.

The chain recombines TRBV7-9 with TRBJ2-1; D might be TRBD2 (5 bases). V gave up 0 bases and J gave up 9 bases, with 9 bases separating them. The CDR3 consists of 13 residues. Germline-derived CDR1 and CDR2 are SEHNR and FQNEAQ (reference sequence). The CDR3 protein is CASSLASEGEQFF. In DNA, the CDR3 is TGTGCCAGCAGCTTAGCTAGCGAGGGTGAGCAGTTCTTC. Variable domain in full (rest from reference TRBV7-9 and TRBJ2-1): DTGVSQNPRHKITKRGQNVTFRCDPISEHNRLYWYRQTLGQGPEFLTYFQNEAQLEKSRLLSDRFSAERPKGSFSTLEIQRTEQGDSAMYLCASSLASEGEQFFGPGTRLTVL.

The CDR3 nucleotides are TGTGCCAGCAGCTTAGTAGGGGCTAGCGGGATCTACGAGCAGTACTTC. It yields the protein CASSLVGASGIYEQYF. The V call is TRBV7-9, the J call TRBJ2-7, with TRBD2 matching over 9 bases. Trimming at V came to 1 base and at J to 3 bases, leaving 7 bases not matched to a gene. The germline V gene encodes CDR1 SEHNR and CDR2 FQNEAQ (reference sequence). CDR3 length: 16 residues.

The chain combines TRBV7-2 with TRBJ1-6; the D gene is possibly TRBD1 (5 bases). The CDR3 covers 14 residues. Germline lookup yields CDR1 SGHTA and CDR2 FQGNSA. The V and J ends lost 6 bases and 7 bases respectively, with 13 bases between them. The CDR3 bases are TGTGCCAGCAGTCAAAGGGGCACAAATTCACCCCTCCACTTT. Its translation: CASSQRGTNSPLHF.

This chain joins TRBV10-1 and TRBJ2-1; D might be TRBD2 (5 bases). The CDR3 loop spans 14 amino acids. CDR1 and CDR2 (germline): WNHNN, SYGVQD (reference sequence). The ends were cut back, 5 bases at V and 6 bases at J, with 14 bases in the middle. The CDR3 DNA sequence: TGCGCCAGCAGTTCGGGGTCCATACCCAATGAGCAGTTCTTC. Its translation: CASSSGSIPNEQFF.

This clone has a single count. The chain is built from TRBV5-4 and TRBJ2-3, with D maybe TRBD2 (5 bases). CDR1 SGHNT and CDR2 YYREEE come from the germline V gene (reference sequence). This CDR3 has 14 residues. Trimming shortened V by 6 bases and J by 0 bases, and 11 bases separated the two germline ends. This chain's CDR3 is CASKSGTSTDTQYF. CDR3 nucleotide sequence: TGTGCCAGCAAGTCGGGAACTAGCACAGATACGCAGTATTTT.

This chain connects TRBV30 to TRBJ2-2; 8 bases line up with TRBD1. V shed 4 bases and J 4 bases; nucleotides not matched to a gene: 2. The CDR3 contains 13 residues. Per the germline V gene, CDR1 is GTSNPN and CDR2 is SVGIG (reference sequence). The CDR3 region has the DNA TGTGCCTGGAATACAGGGGGCACCGGGGAGCTGTTTTTT. Its protein product is CAWNTGGTGELFF.

This rearrangement joins TRBV2 to TRBJ2-7, with 13 bases identical to TRBD2. Germline lookup yields CDR1 SNHLY and CDR2 FYNNEI. The CDR3 is 15 residues long. Losses at the gene ends were 6 bases for V and 2 bases for J; bases not matched to a gene: 4. In nucleotides, the CDR3 is TGTGCCAGCAGGGTGGGACTAGCGGGAACCTACGAGCAGTACTTC. Protein sequence: CASRVGLAGTYEQYF.

This chain joins TRBV2 and TRBJ2-7; D unresolved. CDR3 size: 13 residues. V shed 4 bases and J shed 2 bases, with 9 bases lying between them. Germline-derived CDR1 and CDR2 are SNHLY and FYNNEI. This CDR3 is CASSGGSPYEQYF. CDR3 nucleotides: TGTGCCAGCAGTGGCGGCAGCCCCTACGAGCAGTACTTC.

The V call is TRBV27, the J call TRBJ2-7, with 11 bases matching TRBD2. Germline-derived CDR1 and CDR2 are MNHEY and SMNVEV (reference sequence). V was pared by 0 bases and J by 6 bases, with 4 bases of the junction left unmatched. The CDR3 is made up of 15 amino acids. CDR3 in amino acids: CASSLSIAGGPEQYF. As DNA, the CDR3 is TGTGCCAGCAGTTTATCGATAGCGGGAGGGCCCGAGCAGTACTTC.

This clone was found a few times. The CDR3: CASSSLRGSGYNEQFF. The CDR3 DNA reads TGTGCCAGCAGCTCTCTTCGGGGTAGCGGGTACAATGAGCAGTTCTTC. This chain links TRBV5-6 with TRBJ2-1; 7 bases are a match to TRBD2. The CDR3 length is 16 residues. Germline trimming cut 3 bases from V and 4 bases from J; bases unmatched to any gene: 10. Germline CDR1 is SGHDT and CDR2 is YYEEEE.

The chain couples TRBV13 to TRBJ2-7, with 13 bases fitting TRBD2. There are 14 residues in the CDR3. V trimming: 8 bases; J trimming: 3 bases; junction bases outside the gene matches: 4. Germline V gene sequence: CDR1 PRHDT, CDR2 FYEKMQ (reference sequence). CDR3 sequence (DNA): TGTGCCAGCCGGAGGACTAGCGGGAGCTACGAGCAGTACTTC. Translation gives CASRRTSGSYEQYF. The whole variable domain, filled in from reference TRBV13 and TRBJ2-7, reads AAGVIQSPRHLIKEKRETATLKCYPIPRHDTVYWYQQGPGQDPQFLISFYEKMQSDKGSIPDRFSAQQFSDYHSELNMSSLELGDSALYFCASRRTSGSYEQYFGPGTRLTVT.

The chain combines TRBV12-5 with TRBJ2-3; weak D call: TRBD2 (6 bases). Germline V gene lookup returns CDR1 LGHNT and CDR2 FRNRAP. The germline V and J ends were trimmed by 7 bases and 0 bases, with 17 bases remaining between them. This CDR3 region has 16 residues. CDR3 amino acids: CASAPGLPVSTDTQYF. The CDR3 DNA follows: TGTGCTAGTGCCCCGGGACTCCCCGTTAGCACAGATACGCAGTATTTT.

The chain joins TRBV2 to TRBJ1-2; a possible D gene is TRBD1 (6 bases). The CDR3 length is 14 residues. CDR1 is SNHLY, CDR2 FYNNEI, per germline. Trimming removed 5 bases at V and 2 bases at J, with 12 bases between. The CDR3 DNA follows: TGTGCCAGCAGTAGGACAGATATAAACTATGGCTACACCTTC. Translating it yields CASSRTDINYGYTF.

V gene TRBV23-1 combines with J gene TRBJ1-1, with 7 bases matching TRBD1. TRBV23-1 is an ORF; its function is uncertain. CDR3 length: 16 residues. V lost 2 bases and J lost 1; bases outside the gene matches: 7. The CDR3 is CASSQTFPGGNTEAFF. CDR3 DNA: TGCGCCAGCAGTCAAACATTCCCAGGGGGGAACACTGAAGCTTTCTTT.

The V and J genes are TRBV23-1 and TRBJ2-1; 9 bases line up with TRBD1. TRBV23-1 is treated as an ORF (open reading frame) with a function not yet certain. V was pared by 2 bases and J by 5 bases, with 7 bases of the junction left unmatched. The CDR3 extends over 16 amino acids. The CDR3 loop reads CASSQPTGGFHNEQFF. CDR3 bases: TGCGCCAGCAGTCAACCAACAGGGGGCTTCCACAATGAGCAGTTCTTC.

The chain links TRBV19 to TRBJ1-1; 8 bases align to TRBD1. The germline CDR1 and CDR2 sequences are LNHDA and SQIVND (reference sequence). Trimming took 5 bases from V and 2 from J; bases not matched to a gene: 10. The CDR3 has 16 amino acids. The CDR3 loop reads CASSGPTGVSNTEAFF. CDR3 sequence (DNA): TGTGCCAGTAGTGGACCGACAGGGGTATCCAACACTGAAGCTTTCTTT. The full variable domain, in which reference TRBV19 and TRBJ1-1 provide the parts outside the CDR3, is DGGITQSPKYLFRKEGQNVTLSCEQNLNHDAMYWYRQDPGQGLRLIYYSQIVNDFQKGDIAEGYSVSREKKESFPLTVTSAQKNPTAFYLCASSGPTGVSNTEAFFGQGTRLTVV.

The chain uses TRBV30 and TRBJ2-3, with D possibly TRBD2 on 9 matching bases. Trimming took 3 bases from V and 4 from J, leaving 17 bases between them. The CDR3 covers 15 residues. Germline V gene lookup returns CDR1 GTSNPN and CDR2 SVGIG (reference sequence). CDR3 nucleotides: TGTGCCTGGAGAGCCCTAGCGGGACAGGCAGATACGCAGTATTTT. The encoded protein is CAWRALAGQADTQYF.

V gene TRBV4-3 combines with J gene TRBJ1-4; D might be TRBD1 (6 bases). Germline CDR1 is LGHNA and CDR2 is YSLEER. The CDR3 contains 14 residues. V was clipped by 4 bases and J by 7 bases, with 13 bases between them. DNA for the CDR3: TGCGCCAGCAGCCTACAGGGTTATGGTGAAAAACTGTTTTTT. Its protein is CASSLQGYGEKLFF.

The chain employs TRBV5-3 and TRBJ1-2, with 7 bases fitting TRBD1. TRBV5-3 is an ORF for which the function is uncertain. Losses at the gene ends were 4 bases for V and 10 bases for J; bases not matched to a gene: 10. This CDR3 comprises 13 residues. CDR3 nucleotide sequence: TGTGCCAGAAGCCGATGTTACAGGGGAGACTACACCTTC. Translated, it gives CARSRCYRGDYTF.

The V gene is TRBV7-3, the J gene TRBJ2-4, with TRBD1 matching over 7 bases. With V trimmed by 0 bases and J by 4 bases, 3 bases remained unmatched. CDR1 is SGHTA and CDR2 is FQGTGA in the germline V gene. The CDR3 length is 15 residues. The CDR3 loop reads CASSLTRDSKNIQYF. The CDR3 DNA follows: TGTGCCAGCAGCTTAACCCGGGACAGTAAAAACATTCAGTACTTC.

This clone was seen a few times. The V gene is TRBV21-1, the J gene TRBJ2-7; the table's TRBD1 call for D was not verified on the DNA. TRBV21-1 is annotated as a pseudogene. The CDR3 covers 13 residues. Here the CDR3 DNA reads TGTGCCAGCAAGGACAGGGGCGCTTACGAGCAGTACTTC. The encoded protein is CASKDRGAYEQYF.

The rearrangement links TRBV27 to TRBJ1-6; 9 nucleotides align to TRBD1. The J segment lost 4 bases and the V segment lost 5 bases, leaving 3 bases of the junction unmatched. CDR3 size: 15 residues. CDR1 is MNHEY, CDR2 SMNVEV, per germline (reference sequence). CDR3 protein: CASSPDRGYNSPLHF. Written as DNA, the CDR3 is TGTGCCAGCAGTCCCGACAGGGGGTATAATTCACCCCTCCACTTT.